These T cell receptor beta chains were read from a single sample in a study of shared clonotypes between healthy human individuals. Sequencing used immunoSEQ multiplex PCR; TCRdb keeps in-frame clones, though not all of them. The repertoire holds a few million clones, with 92% as singletons. The sequenced sample consisted of naive CD4+ T cells from PBMCs. These receptor sequences come from a man aged 18 to 29 in good health. Some clones in this sample may be carry-over from other donors' samples. CDR3s include the opening cysteine and the closing phenylalanine or tryptophan. D genes are given only for firm matches. Not all rows give a size; the values are once, few, many and, for expanded clones, a class.

D gene: TRBD2
clone size: NA
V gene: TRBV15
J gene: TRBJ2-7
CDR3 DNA: TGTGCCACCAGCTTCGGGACTAGCGGGTCCTACGAGCAGTACTTC
CDR3 protein: CATSFGTSGSYEQYF

D gene: NA
clone size: NA
V gene: TRBV2
J gene: TRBJ2-3
CDR3 DNA: TGTGCCAGCAAGGTCGACCCCCTCACAGATACGCAGTATTTT
CDR3 protein: CASKVDPLTDTQYF

D gene: NA
clone size: NA
V gene: TRBV27
J gene: TRBJ1-2
CDR3 DNA: TGTGCCAGCAGTTTGAGGGATTCCTATGGCTACACCTTC
CDR3 protein: CASSLRDSYGYTF

D gene: TRBD2
clone size: NA
V gene: TRBV7-3
J gene: TRBJ2-5
CDR3 DNA: TGTGCCAGCAGCCCCGGGACTAGCAGACAAGAGACCCAGTACTTC
CDR3 protein: CASSPGTSRQETQYF

D gene: NA
clone size: NA
V gene: TRBV28
J gene: TRBJ2-7
CDR3 DNA: TGTGCCAGCAGCATTATGCGGACTAGGGGGCCATACGAGCAGTACTTC
CDR3 protein: CASSIMRTRGPYEQYF

D gene: NA
clone size: few
V gene: TRBV2
J gene: TRBJ1-5
CDR3 DNA: TGTGCCAGCATAAAGGACGTTAGCAATCAGCCCCAGCATTTT
CDR3 protein: CASIKDVSNQPQHF

D gene: TRBD1
clone size: NA
V gene: TRBV6-6
J gene: TRBJ2-7
CDR3 DNA: TGTGCCAGCAGCCCACGCGACAGGGGCTCCTACGAGCAGTACTTC
CDR3 protein: CASSPRDRGSYEQYF

D gene: NA
clone size: NA
V gene: TRBV6-5
J gene: TRBJ2-7
CDR3 DNA: TGTGCCAGCAGTTACGGAGGACAGAACTACGAGCAGTACTTC
CDR3 protein: CASSYGGQNYEQYF

D gene: TRBD1
clone size: NA
V gene: TRBV28
J gene: TRBJ1-2
CDR3 DNA: TGTGCCAGCAGTTCAGTGACCCTAGGACAGGGCTATGGCTACACCTTC
CDR3 protein: CASSSVTLGQGYGYTF

D gene: TRBD1
clone size: NA
V gene: TRBV19
J gene: TRBJ2-5
CDR3 DNA: TGTGCCAGTAGTAAAGACAGGGACCGAAAAGAGACCCAGTACTTC
CDR3 protein: CASSKDRDRKETQYF

D gene: NA
clone size: NA
V gene: TRBV9
J gene: TRBJ2-2
CDR3 DNA: TGTGCCAGCAGCCAGAGTCATCAGGGTAGGCTGTTTTTT
CDR3 protein: CASSQSHQGRLFF

D gene: NA
clone size: NA
V gene: TRBV10-2
J gene: TRBJ1-1
CDR3 DNA: TGCGCCAGACAGCACATGAACACTGAAGCTTTCTTT
CDR3 protein: CARQHMNTEAFF

D gene: TRBD1
clone size: NA
V gene: TRBV30
J gene: TRBJ1-5
CDR3 DNA: TGTGCCTGGAGCTACGTAAAACCATCCGGGACAGTTTATCAGCCCCAGCATTTT
CDR3 protein: CAWSYVKPSGTVYQPQHF

D gene: TRBD1
clone size: NA
V gene: TRBV28
J gene: TRBJ1-5
CDR3 DNA: TGTGCCAGCAGTTTATCGAGGGGGCAGGGCAATCAGCCCCAGCATTTT
CDR3 protein: CASSLSRGQGNQPQHF

D gene: NA
clone size: NA
V gene: TRBV6-1
J gene: TRBJ1-1
CDR3 DNA: TGTGCCAGCTATCTGGAGTACACTGAAGCTTTCTTT
CDR3 protein: CASYLEYTEAFF

D gene: NA
clone size: NA
V gene: TRBV30
J gene: TRBJ1-3
CDR3 DNA: TGTGCCTGGACCTGGGGGGGGAACACCATATATTTT
CDR3 protein: CAWTWGGNTIYF

D gene: TRBD1
clone size: NA
V gene: TRBV6-5
J gene: TRBJ1-2
CDR3 DNA: TGTGCCAGCGGGACAGCTAACTATGGCTACACCTTC
CDR3 protein: CASGTANYGYTF

D gene: NA
clone size: NA
V gene: TRBV28
J gene: TRBJ1-1
CDR3 DNA: TGTGCCAGCAGTTTGCGGGCCCCGAGAACTGAAGCTTTCTTT
CDR3 protein: CASSLRAPRTEAFF

D gene: NA
clone size: NA
V gene: TRBV7-9
J gene: TRBJ2-7
CDR3 DNA: TGTGCCAGCAGCTTAGTAGGCCAGGGCCGATACGAGCAGTACTTC
CDR3 protein: CASSLVGQGRYEQYF

D gene: NA
clone size: NA
V gene: TRBV9
J gene: TRBJ2-7
CDR3 DNA: TGTGCCAGCAGCGTAGTAGGACAGTCATACGAGCAGTACTTC
CDR3 protein: CASSVVGQSYEQYF

D gene: NA
clone size: NA
V gene: TRBV18
J gene: TRBJ2-1
CDR3 DNA: TGTGCCAGCTCACCCATGCATCTCCAGAGCTCCTACAATGAGCAGTTCTTC
CDR3 protein: CASSPMHLQSSYNEQFF

D gene: TRBD1
clone size: NA
V gene: TRBV5-1
J gene: TRBJ1-1
CDR3 DNA: TGCGCCAGCAGCCTGGAGCCCGGGACAGAATTTGAAGCTTTCTTT
CDR3 protein: CASSLEPGTEFEAFF

D gene: NA
clone size: NA
V gene: TRBV7-2
J gene: TRBJ1-4
CDR3 DNA: TGTGCCAGCAGCTTGAGGACTAATGAAAAACTGTTTTTT
CDR3 protein: CASSLRTNEKLFF

D gene: NA
clone size: NA
V gene: TRBV9
J gene: TRBJ2-1
CDR3 DNA: TGTGCCAGCGGGAGCGGCCCCTCCTACTCCTACAATGAGCAGTTCTTC
CDR3 protein: CASGSGPSYSYNEQFF

D gene: NA
clone size: NA
V gene: TRBV28
J gene: TRBJ1-2
CDR3 DNA: TGTGCCAGCAGTTTTCGGGGGAACTTATGGCTAAGCACCTTC
CDR3 protein: CASSFRGNLWLSTF

D gene: TRBD1
clone size: NA
V gene: TRBV6-5
J gene: TRBJ2-7
CDR3 DNA: TGTGCCAGCAGTGCAGGACAGGGCTATTACGAGCAGTACTTC
CDR3 protein: CASSAGQGYYEQYF

D gene: NA
clone size: NA
V gene: TRBV18
J gene: TRBJ2-3
CDR3 DNA: TGTGCCAGCTCCTCCCCGGCGGGGAAGGGCCCGACAGATACGCAGTATTTT
CDR3 protein: CASSSPAGKGPTDTQYF

D gene: NA
clone size: few
V gene: TRBV2
J gene: TRBJ1-1
CDR3 DNA: TGTGCCAGCCCGGCAGGGGAAGAGGGCACTGAAGCTTTCTTT
CDR3 protein: CASPAGEEGTEAFF

D gene: NA
clone size: NA
V gene: TRBV10-1
J gene: TRBJ1-2
CDR3 DNA: TGCGCCAGCAGTGAGCAGCTCCCCGAAGGCTACACCTTC
CDR3 protein: CASSEQLPEGYTF